This is a list of T cell receptor beta chains from one sample in a study of blood T cell repertoires in COVID-19. Profiling relied on immunoSEQ multiplex PCR, and the TCRdb table lists in-frame clones only, not all of them. The table lists over 120,000 clones, 87% of them singletons. Input material: PBMCs or T cells enriched from blood (not recorded which). The source is a man between 60 and 75 years old who had recovered from COVID-19. Both conserved end residues are part of each CDR3. Fields, in order: clone size, V gene, J gene, D gene, CDR3 DNA, CDR3 protein. A D gene is named only where the DNA matches it firmly. Clone size is not always given. Where it is, it says once, few, many or a class for expanded clones.

>.|TRBV28|TRBJ1-5|TRBD1
TGTGCCAGCAGACCCCGGGGCAGGGGGTCGGAACAGCCCCAGCATTTT
CASRPRGRGSEQPQHF
>.|TRBV27|TRBJ2-2|TRBD2
TGTGCCAGCAGTTTTAGTCCAGCGGGGCGGAACACCGGGGAGCTGTTTTTT
CASSFSPAGRNTGELFF
>.|TRBV6-5|TRBJ1-5|TRBD1
TGTGCCAGCAGGACAGGGGGGCAGCCCCAGCATTTT
CASRTGGQPQHF
>.|TRBV21-1|TRBJ1-1|.
TGTGCCAGCAGCAAAGTCTTCCGGGAAGAAGCTTTCTTT
CASSKVFREEAFF
>.|TRBV18|TRBJ1-2|TRBD1
TGTGCCAGCTCACCGAGGACAGGGAAGGATGATGGCTACACCTTC
CASSPRTGKDDGYTF
>.|TRBV5-1|TRBJ1-3|.
TGCGCCAGCAGCCCCGGGGGGATCTCTGGAAACACCATATATTTT
CASSPGGISGNTIYF
>.|TRBV7-2|TRBJ2-7|.
TGTGCCAGCAGCTTAAGGGAGCCCTACGAGCAGTACTTC
CASSLREPYEQYF
>.|TRBV18|TRBJ2-3|.
TGTGCCAGCTCACCCAGAGCGATGGAAGATACGCAGTATTTT
CASSPRAMEDTQYF
>.|TRBV7-2|TRBJ2-1|TRBD2
TGTACCAGCAGCTTAGAAGGACTAGCGAGCAATGAGCAGTTCTTC
CTSSLEGLASNEQFF
>.|TRBV19|TRBJ2-7|TRBD2
TGTGCCAGTAGTATATCCCCCGGGGGGGAGCAGTACTTC
CASSISPGGEQYF
>.|TRBV9|TRBJ2-1|TRBD1
TGTGCCAGCTCTCCAGGGGGCAATGAGCAGTTCTTC
CASSPGGNEQFF
>few|TRBV18|TRBJ2-2|.
TGTGCCAGCTCACCAGACAGTATCACCGGGGAGCTGTTTTTT
CASSPDSITGELFF
>.|TRBV9|TRBJ2-1|TRBD2
TGTGCCAGCAGCGCCAGAGGGACTAGCGGGAGGAATGAGCAGTTCTTC
CASSARGTSGRNEQFF
>.|TRBV18|TRBJ1-3|.
TGTGCCAGCTCGCCGACTGCGAAAAGGGAGACCATATATTTT
CASSPTAKRETIYF
>.|TRBV30|TRBJ1-5|TRBD1
TGTGCCTGGAGTGAAGGGACAGGGGGCCAGCCCCAGCATTTT
CAWSEGTGGQPQHF
>once|TRBV19|TRBJ2-1|TRBD2
TGTGCCAGTAGTATAGGGCTAGCGGGGGGGCTGAGGCAGTTCTTC
CASSIGLAGGLRQFF
>.|TRBV28|TRBJ1-2|TRBD1
TGTGCCAGCAGTCCTCCACGGACAGGTCTACCCTATGGCTACACCTTC
CASSPPRTGLPYGYTF
>.|TRBV19|TRBJ2-3|.
TGTGCCAGTAGTACGAGGGAGGCGCAGTATTTT
CASSTREAQYF
>.|TRBV2|TRBJ1-3|.
TGTGCCAGGGAGAAAGGGAGGACGCCTTCCCCTGGAAACACCATATATTTT
CAREKGRTPSPGNTIYF
>.|TRBV6-1|TRBJ1-5|.
TGTGCCAGCAGTGACAGACACCGCAATCAGCCCCAGCATTTT
CASSDRHRNQPQHF
>once|TRBV19|TRBJ1-2|TRBD1
TGTGCCAGTACCTTGGACAGGTCTGGCTACACCTTC
CASTLDRSGYTF
>.|TRBV3-1/TRBV3-2|TRBJ1-4|TRBD1
TGTGCCAGCAGTTCCTCCGAGACAGGGCGCCAGAAACTGTTTTTT
CASSSSETGRQKLFF
>.|TRBV18|TRBJ1-1|.
TGTGCCAGCTCACCAAATAGGGGCAGCACTGAAGCTTTCTTT
CASSPNRGSTEAFF
>.|TRBV19|TRBJ2-1|TRBD2
TGTGCCAGTAGGTTAGCGGGAGGGCCGGGGGATGAGCAGTTCTTC
CASRLAGGPGDEQFF
>once|TRBV11-2|TRBJ1-6|.
TGTGCCAGCAGCCGGGGACATTTTTCACCCCTCCACTTT
CASSRGHFSPLHF
>.|TRBV2|TRBJ1-2|.
TGTGCCAGCAGCGCAACCGGCGGGGGCTATGGCTACACCTTC
CASSATGGGYGYTF
>.|TRBV10-3|TRBJ1-1|.
TGTGTAACTACAACGGGACACGGGAACACTGAAGCTTTCTTT
CVTTTGHGNTEAFF
>.|TRBV23-1|TRBJ2-7|TRBD2
TGCGCCAGCAGTCAATCTGGGACTAGCGGATCCTACGAGCAGTACTTC
CASSQSGTSGSYEQYF